The clone carrying this TCR beta chain was detected once. Its antigen is not identified. Each CDR3 protein is one row after TCRdb ran MiXCR on the 5' RACE reads. The sample yields about 420,000 distinct CDR3 sequences, around 22% seen once. The source of the sample is a study of T-cell memory formation after mild COVID-19. Study conclusions and caveats: Memory cells collected pre-infection included some clones that later responded, suggesting cross-reactive memory joined.

Deletions cut 1 base from V and 0 bases from J, with 13 bases between. Germline CDR1 and CDR2: DFQATT and SNEGSKA (reference sequence). The CDR3 loop spans 15 amino acids. The TCR originated in an adult woman who had mild COVID-19 (a few samples of this study predate the infection). Cell type and time point are not known. This rearrangement joins TRBV20-1 to TRBJ2-7; D is perhaps TRBD2 (6 bases). Sequenced input: PBMCs or a T cell subset sorted from them (not recorded which). The chain's CDR3 is CSARGLWGVSYEQYF. The CDR3 DNA is TGCAGTGCTAGAGGACTTTGGGGGGTCTCCTACGAGCAGTACTTC.